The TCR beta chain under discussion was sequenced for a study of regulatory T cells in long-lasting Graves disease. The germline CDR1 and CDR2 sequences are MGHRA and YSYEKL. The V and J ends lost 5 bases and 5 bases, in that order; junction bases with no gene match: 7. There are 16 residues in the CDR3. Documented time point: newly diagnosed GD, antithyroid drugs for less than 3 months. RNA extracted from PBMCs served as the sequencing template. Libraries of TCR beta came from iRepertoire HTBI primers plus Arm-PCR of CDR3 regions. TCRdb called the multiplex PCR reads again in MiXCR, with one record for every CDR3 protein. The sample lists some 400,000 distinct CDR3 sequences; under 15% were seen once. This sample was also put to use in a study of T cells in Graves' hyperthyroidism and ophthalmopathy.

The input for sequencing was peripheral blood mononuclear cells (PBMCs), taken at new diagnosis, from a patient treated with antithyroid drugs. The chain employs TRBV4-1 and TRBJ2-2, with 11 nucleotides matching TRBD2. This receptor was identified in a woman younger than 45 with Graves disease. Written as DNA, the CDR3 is TGCGCCAGCAGCATCCTAGCGGGAGGTGTAACCGGGGAGCTGTTTTTT. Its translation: CASSILAGGVTGELFF.